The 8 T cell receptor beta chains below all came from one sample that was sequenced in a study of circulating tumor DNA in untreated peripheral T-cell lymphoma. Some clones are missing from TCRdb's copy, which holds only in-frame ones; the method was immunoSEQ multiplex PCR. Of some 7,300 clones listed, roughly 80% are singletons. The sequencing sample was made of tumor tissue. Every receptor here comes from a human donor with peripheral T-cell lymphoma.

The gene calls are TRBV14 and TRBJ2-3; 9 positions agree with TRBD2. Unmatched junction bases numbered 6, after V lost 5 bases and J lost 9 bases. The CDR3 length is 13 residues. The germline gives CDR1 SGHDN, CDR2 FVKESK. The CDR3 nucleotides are TGTGCCAGCAGCTACTGGACTAGCGAGACGCAGTATTTT. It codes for CASSYWTSETQYF.

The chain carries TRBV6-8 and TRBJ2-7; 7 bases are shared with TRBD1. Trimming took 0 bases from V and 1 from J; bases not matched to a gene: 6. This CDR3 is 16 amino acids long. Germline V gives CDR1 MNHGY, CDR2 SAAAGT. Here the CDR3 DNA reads TGTGCCAGCAGTTACTCGAGGGGGACAGCATCCTACGAGCAGTACTTC. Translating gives CASSYSRGTASYEQYF.

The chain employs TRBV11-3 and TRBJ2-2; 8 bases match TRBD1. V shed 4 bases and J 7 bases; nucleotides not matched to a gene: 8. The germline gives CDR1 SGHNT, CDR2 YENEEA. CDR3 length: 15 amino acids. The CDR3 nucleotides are TGTGCCAGCAGCTCCCACGACAGGGGAAACGGGGAGCTGTTTTTT. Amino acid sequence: CASSSHDRGNGELFF.

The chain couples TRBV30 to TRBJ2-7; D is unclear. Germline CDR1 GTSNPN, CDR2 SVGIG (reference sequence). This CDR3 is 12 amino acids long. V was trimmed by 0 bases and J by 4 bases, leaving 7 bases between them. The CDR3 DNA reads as TGTGCCTGGAGTGTTTCGAGATACGAGCAGTACTTC. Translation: CAWSVSRYEQYF.

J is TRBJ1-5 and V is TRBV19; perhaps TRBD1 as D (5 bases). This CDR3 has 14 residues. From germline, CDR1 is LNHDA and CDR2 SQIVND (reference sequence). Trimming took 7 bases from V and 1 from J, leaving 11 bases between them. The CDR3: CASKTDQSNQPQHF. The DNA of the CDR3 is TGTGCCAGTAAGACAGACCAAAGCAATCAGCCCCAGCATTTT.

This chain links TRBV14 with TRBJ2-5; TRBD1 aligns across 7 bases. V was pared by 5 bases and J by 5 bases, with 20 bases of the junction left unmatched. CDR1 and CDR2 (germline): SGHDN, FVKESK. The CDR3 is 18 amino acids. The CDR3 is CASSAIRTGRGDRETQYF. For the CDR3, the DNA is TGTGCCAGCAGCGCCATAAGGACAGGACGAGGGGACCGCGAGACCCAGTACTTC.

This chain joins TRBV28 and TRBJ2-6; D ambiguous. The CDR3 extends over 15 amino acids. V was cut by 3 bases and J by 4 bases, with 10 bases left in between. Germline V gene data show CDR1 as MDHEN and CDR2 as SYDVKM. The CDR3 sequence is CASSFYPTGANVLTF. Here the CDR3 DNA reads TGTGCCAGCAGTTTTTATCCAACCGGGGCCAACGTCCTGACTTTC.

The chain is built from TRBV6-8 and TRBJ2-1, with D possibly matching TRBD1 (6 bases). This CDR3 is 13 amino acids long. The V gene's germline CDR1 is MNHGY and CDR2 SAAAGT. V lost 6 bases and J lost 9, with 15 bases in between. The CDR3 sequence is CASSVSQGTEQFF. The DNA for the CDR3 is TGTGCCAGCAGCGTTAGTCAGGGGACTGAGCAGTTCTTC.